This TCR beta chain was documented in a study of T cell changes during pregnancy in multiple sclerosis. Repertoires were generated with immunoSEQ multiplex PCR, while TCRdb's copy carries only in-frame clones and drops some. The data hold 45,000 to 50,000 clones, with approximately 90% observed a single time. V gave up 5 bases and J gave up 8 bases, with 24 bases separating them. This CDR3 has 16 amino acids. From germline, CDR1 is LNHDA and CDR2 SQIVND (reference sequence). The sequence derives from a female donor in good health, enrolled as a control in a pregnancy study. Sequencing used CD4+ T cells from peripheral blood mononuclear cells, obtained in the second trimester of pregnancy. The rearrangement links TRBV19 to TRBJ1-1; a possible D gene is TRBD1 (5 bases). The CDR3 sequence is CASSPRKTGGGDEAFF. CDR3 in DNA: TGTGCCAGTAGTCCCCGCAAAACCGGGGGGGGTGACGAAGCTTTCTTT.